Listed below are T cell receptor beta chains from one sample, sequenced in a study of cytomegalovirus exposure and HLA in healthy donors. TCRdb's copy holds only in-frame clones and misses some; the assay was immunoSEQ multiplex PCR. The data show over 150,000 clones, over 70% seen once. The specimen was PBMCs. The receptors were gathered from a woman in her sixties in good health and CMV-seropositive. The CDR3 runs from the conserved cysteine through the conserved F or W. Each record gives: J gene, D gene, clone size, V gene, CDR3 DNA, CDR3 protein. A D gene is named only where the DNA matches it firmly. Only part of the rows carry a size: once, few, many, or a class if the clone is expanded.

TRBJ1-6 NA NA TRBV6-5 TGTGCCAGCAGTTACACTGTAACAGGGACCAATTCACCCCTCCACTTT CASSYTVTGTNSPLHF
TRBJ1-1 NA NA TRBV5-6 TGTGCCAGCAGCTTGACGGTGAACACTGAAGCTTTCTTT CASSLTVNTEAFF
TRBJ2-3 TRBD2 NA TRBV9 TGTGCCAGCAGCGTATATGGTCAGGGAGGGCCAGATACGCAGTATTTT CASSVYGQGGPDTQYF
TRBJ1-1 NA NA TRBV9 TGTGCCAGCAGCGGACAGGTGGTGAACACTGAAGCTTTCTTT CASSGQVVNTEAFF
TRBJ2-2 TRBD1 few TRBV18 TGTGCCAGCTCACCACGGGGACAGCGAAACACCGGGGAGCTGTTTTTT CASSPRGQRNTGELFF
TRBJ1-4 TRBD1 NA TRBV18 TGTGCCAGCTCAAGGGGACAGAATGAAAAACTGTTTTTT CASSRGQNEKLFF
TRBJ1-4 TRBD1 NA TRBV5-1 TGCGCCAGCAGCTTAGGACAGGGCAATGAAAAACTGTTTTTT CASSLGQGNEKLFF
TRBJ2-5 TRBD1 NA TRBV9 TGTGCCAGCAGCGTAGGGTATTCCAGGGGGGAGACCCAGTACTTC CASSVGYSRGETQYF
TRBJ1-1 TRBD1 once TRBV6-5 TGTGCCAGCACCAAGGGACAGGGAGGCACTGAAGCTTTCTTT CASTKGQGGTEAFF
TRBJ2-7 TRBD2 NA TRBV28 TGTGCCAGCGGGTCGGTCGGGGGGGCCTACGAGCAGTACTTC CASGSVGGAYEQYF
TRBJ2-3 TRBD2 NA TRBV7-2 TGTGCCAGCAGCCAGCGGGAGGGCCCAGATACGCAGTATTTT CASSQREGPDTQYF
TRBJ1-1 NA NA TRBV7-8 TGTGCCAGCAGCTTAGATCCTTCGACTGAAGCTTTCTTT CASSLDPSTEAFF
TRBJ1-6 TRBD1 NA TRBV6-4 TGTGCCAGCAGTGAACAGTGGAAACAGGGGACTGGATCACCCCTCCACTTT CASSEQWKQGTGSPLHF
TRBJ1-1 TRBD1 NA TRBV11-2 TGTGCCAGTAAGACAGGGTTGAACACTGAAGCTTTCTTT CASKTGLNTEAFF
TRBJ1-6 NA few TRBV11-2 TGTGCCAGCAGCCCTCAATCTACAGGGCCACTCCACTTT CASSPQSTGPLHF
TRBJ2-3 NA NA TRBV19 TGTGCCAGTAGTTTACAATACACAGATACGCAGTATTTT CASSLQYTDTQYF
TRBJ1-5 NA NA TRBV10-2 TGCGCCAGCAGTGAGTCTGGGGGCGGACATCAGCCCCAGCATTTT CASSESGGGHQPQHF
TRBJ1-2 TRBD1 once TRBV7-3 TGTGCCAGCAGCCCTTCCGGACAGGGGGCGGCCGGCTACACCTTC CASSPSGQGAAGYTF
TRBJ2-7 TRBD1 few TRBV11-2 TGTGCCAGCAGCTTAGGGGGGGACAGGGCCCCCTCCTACGAGCAGTACTTC CASSLGGDRAPSYEQYF
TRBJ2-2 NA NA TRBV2 TGTGCCAGCAGTGAAAGGGGGAACACCGGGGAGCTGTTTTTT CASSERGNTGELFF
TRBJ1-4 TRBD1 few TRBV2 TGTGCCAGCGGCTTAGGGACAGGTGAAAAACTGTTTTTT CASGLGTGEKLFF
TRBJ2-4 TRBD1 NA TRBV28 TGTGCCAGCAGTTACCGGGACAGGGTTAAAAACAGTCAGTACTTC CASSYRDRVKNSQYF
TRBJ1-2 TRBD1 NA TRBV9 TGTGCCAGCAGCGTAGGGGACAGGGTTCATGGCTACACCTTC CASSVGDRVHGYTF
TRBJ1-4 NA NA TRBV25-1 TGTGCCAGCAGTGAAAGTCGAGGCCCACTGTTTTTT CASSESRGPLFF
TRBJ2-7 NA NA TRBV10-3 TGTGCCATCAGACCGTCGGGACAACTGGCCGAGCAGTACTTC CAIRPSGQLAEQYF
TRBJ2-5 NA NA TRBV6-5 TGTGCCAGCAGTTACGGGGGATCAGGGTCAGGGGAGCAGTACTTC CASSYGGSGSGEQYF
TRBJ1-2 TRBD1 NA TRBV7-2 TGTGCCAGCAGCTCGACAGGGGATTTTGGCTACACCTTC CASSSTGDFGYTF
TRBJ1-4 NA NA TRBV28 TGTGCCAGCAGTTTAAGGAGATACGAAAAACTGTTTTTT CASSLRRYEKLFF
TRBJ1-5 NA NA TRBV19 TGTGCCAGTAGTCCAACTAATCAGCCCCAGCATTTT CASSPTNQPQHF
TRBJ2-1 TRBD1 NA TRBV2 TGTGCCAGTCTCGGGGGGGACAGGGGTAAAAATGAGCAGTTCTTC CASLGGDRGKNEQFF
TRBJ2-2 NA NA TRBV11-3 TGTGCCAGCAGCTTCTCGGGGGGCGCCGGGGAGCTGTTTTTT CASSFSGGAGELFF
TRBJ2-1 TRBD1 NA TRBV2 TGTGCCAGCAGCGCCGACAGGGGCACCTACAATGAGCAGTTCTTC CASSADRGTYNEQFF
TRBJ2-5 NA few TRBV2 TGTGCCAGCAGTGCCTACGGGGAGACCCAGTACTTC CASSAYGETQYF
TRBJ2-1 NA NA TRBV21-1 TGTGCCAGCAGCAAAGGCCTAGAGAGATTGGGTGAGCAGTTCTTC CASSKGLERLGEQFF
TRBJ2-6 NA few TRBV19 TGTGCCAGTAGGGACCCGAGAACTGGGGCCAACGGCCTGACTTTC CASRDPRTGANGLTF
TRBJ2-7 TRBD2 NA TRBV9 TGTGCCAGCAGCGTAGCGGCTAGCGGCAACTACGAGCAGTACTTC CASSVAASGNYEQYF
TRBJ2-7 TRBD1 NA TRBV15 TGTGCCACCAGCAGAGATATTGGACAGGGGAGGTACGAGCAGTACTTC CATSRDIGQGRYEQYF
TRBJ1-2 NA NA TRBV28 TGTGCCAGCAGGGGTCTGAGGAATGTTAAAGGCTATGGCTACACCTTC CASRGLRNVKGYGYTF
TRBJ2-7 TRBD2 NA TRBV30 TGTGCCTGGGGACTAGCGGGAGGGCCCTCCTACTTC CAWGLAGGPSYF
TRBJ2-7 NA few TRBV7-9 TGTGCCAGCACCGGAACGTGGGGGCAGCTTAGCTCCTACGAGCAGTACTTC CASTGTWGQLSSYEQYF
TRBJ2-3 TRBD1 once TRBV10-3 TGTGCCATCAGGGGACAGACCCCTAGCACAGATACGCAGTATTTT CAIRGQTPSTDTQYF
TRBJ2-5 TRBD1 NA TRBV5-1 TGCGCCAGCAGCCCAGGGACAGGCCAAGAGACCCAGTACTTC CASSPGTGQETQYF
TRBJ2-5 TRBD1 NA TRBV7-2 TGTGCCAGCAGCCCTGGAGCGATACAGGGGTCGGGAGAGACCCAGTACTTC CASSPGAIQGSGETQYF
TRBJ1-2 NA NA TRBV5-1 TGCGCCAGCAGCCCCACAGGGAACTATGGCTACACCTTC CASSPTGNYGYTF
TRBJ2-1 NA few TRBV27 TGTGCCAGCAGTTTATCGAGCACCCACAATGAGCAGTTCTTC CASSLSSTHNEQFF
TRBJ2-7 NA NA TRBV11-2 TGTGCCAGCAGCCTCCTCCCGTACGAGCAGTACTTC CASSLLPYEQYF
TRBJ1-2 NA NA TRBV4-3 TGCGCCAGCAGCCAAGATGTTAACAGCAAAGGCTACACCTTC CASSQDVNSKGYTF
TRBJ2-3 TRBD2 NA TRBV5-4 TGTGCCAGCAGCTTGCGTCTAGCGGGAGGTACCGTTGGAGATACGCAGTATTTT CASSLRLAGGTVGDTQYF
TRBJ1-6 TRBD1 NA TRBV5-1 TGCGCCAGCAGCCCGAGGGGACAGCGTAATTCACCCCTCCACTTT CASSPRGQRNSPLHF
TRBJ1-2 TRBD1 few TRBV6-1 TGTGCCACGACGTGGGACAGGGGTGGCTACACCTTC CATTWDRGGYTF
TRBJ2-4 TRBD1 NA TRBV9 TGTGCCAGCAGCACCGGGACAGGGAGTACCAAAAACATTCAGTACTTC CASSTGTGSTKNIQYF
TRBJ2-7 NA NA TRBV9 TGTGCCAGCAGCGGAGCGGGTAGGGACTACGAGCAGTACTTC CASSGAGRDYEQYF
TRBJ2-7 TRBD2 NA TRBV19 TGTGCCAGTAGACTAGCGGGAACATCCTACGAGCAGTACTTC CASRLAGTSYEQYF
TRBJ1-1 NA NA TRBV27 TGTGCCAGCAGTTTACGTCGGCGCTACAGTAACACTGAAGCTTTCTTT CASSLRRRYSNTEAFF
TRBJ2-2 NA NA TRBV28 TGTGCCAGCAGCCCGGCGGATCACAGGGCCGGGGAGCTGTTTTTT CASSPADHRAGELFF
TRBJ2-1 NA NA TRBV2 TGTGCCAGCAGTGATCAGGGGTCGAATGAGCAGTTCTTC CASSDQGSNEQFF
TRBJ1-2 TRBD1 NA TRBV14 TGTGCCAGCAGCTTTTGGACAGGCGGTGGCTACACCTTC CASSFWTGGGYTF
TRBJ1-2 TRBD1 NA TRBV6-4 TGTGCCAGCAGTGAGGCGGGGACAGGGGGTTATGGCTACACCTTC CASSEAGTGGYGYTF